These T cell receptor beta chains were read from a single sample in a study of T cell responses to AZD1222 COVID-19 vaccine. The assay was immunoSEQ multiplex PCR, and TCRdb's table has in-frame clones only and misses some. The sample shows fewer than 250,000 clones, about 92% of them seen only once. The source material was peripheral blood, sampled on day 0 of AZD1222 vaccination. Receptors were obtained from an adult in good health. The CDR3 runs from the conserved cysteine through the conserved F or W. Each record gives: J gene, V gene, CDR3 length, clone size, D gene, CDR3 protein, CDR3 DNA. The D gene is left open where the match is weak. Rows may omit the clone size; those that give it use once, few, many or a size class.

J: TRBJ1-1
V: TRBV5-5
length: 14
size: .
D: .
CDR3: CASGVEPANTEAFF
DNA: TGTGCCAGCGGGGTCGAACCAGCGAACACTGAAGCTTTCTTT

J: TRBJ1-2
V: TRBV6-2/TRBV6-3
length: 15
size: .
D: .
CDR3: CASSAWDSANYGYTF
DNA: TGTGCCAGCAGCGCTTGGGACTCGGCAAACTATGGCTACACCTTC

J: TRBJ1-1
V: TRBV13
length: 14
size: .
D: .
CDR3: CASSLVHGNTEAFF
DNA: TGTGCCAGCAGCTTAGTACACGGGAACACTGAAGCTTTCTTT

J: TRBJ2-3
V: TRBV2
length: 17
size: .
D: TRBD2
CDR3: CASSGEGRTTSTDTQYF
DNA: TGTGCCAGCAGTGGGGAGGGCAGGACCACTAGCACAGATACGCAGTATTTT

J: TRBJ2-5
V: TRBV7-6
length: 16
size: .
D: .
CDR3: CASSLSRQGGEETQYF
DNA: TGTGCCAGCAGCTTAAGCCGGCAGGGAGGTGAAGAGACCCAGTACTTC

J: TRBJ2-3
V: TRBV11-3
length: 16
size: .
D: TRBD2
CDR3: CASSLALAGSTDTQYF
DNA: TGTGCCAGCAGCTTAGCCCTAGCGGGGTCCACAGATACGCAGTATTTT

J: TRBJ1-6
V: TRBV30
length: 12
size: .
D: .
CDR3: CAWEFGNSPLHF
DNA: TGTGCCTGGGAGTTCGGGAATTCACCCCTCCACTTT

J: TRBJ1-4
V: TRBV5-1
length: 14
size: few
D: .
CDR3: CASSLGTAGEKLFF
DNA: TGCGCCAGCAGCTTGGGGACTGCTGGGGAAAAACTGTTTTTT

J: TRBJ2-1
V: TRBV7-9
length: 16
size: once
D: TRBD2
CDR3: CASSPTLRGADNEQFF
DNA: TGTGCCAGCAGCCCGACCTTGCGGGGGGCCGACAATGAGCAGTTCTTC

J: TRBJ2-2
V: TRBV10-2
length: 13
size: .
D: .
CDR3: CASSEWGVGELFF
DNA: TGCGCCAGCAGTGAGTGGGGGGTCGGGGAGCTGTTTTTT

J: TRBJ2-1
V: TRBV24-1
length: 15
size: .
D: TRBD1
CDR3: CATSAGDRAYNEQFF
DNA: TGTGCCACCAGTGCCGGGGACAGGGCCTACAATGAGCAGTTCTTC

J: TRBJ1-5
V: TRBV7-2
length: 16
size: once
D: TRBD1
CDR3: CASSLARGSSNQPQHF
DNA: TGTGCCAGCAGCTTAGCCAGGGGGAGTAGCAATCAGCCCCAGCATTTT

J: TRBJ1-2
V: TRBV4-3
length: 15
size: .
D: TRBD1
CDR3: CASSQLRGQHYGYTF
DNA: TGCGCCAGCAGCCAACTTCGGGGACAGCATTATGGCTACACCTTC

J: TRBJ1-4
V: TRBV2
length: 16
size: .
D: .
CDR3: CASREGVGKGSEKLFF
DNA: TGTGCCAGCAGGGAGGGCGTGGGGAAGGGGAGTGAAAAACTGTTTTTT

J: TRBJ1-2
V: TRBV3-1/TRBV3-2
length: 15
size: .
D: TRBD1
CDR3: CASSFKQGRYWGYTF
DNA: TGTGCCAGCAGCTTTAAACAGGGGCGCTATTGGGGCTACACCTTC

J: TRBJ1-1
V: TRBV18
length: 17
size: .
D: .
CDR3: CASSPPFGEAPRTEAFF
DNA: TGTGCCAGCTCACCACCATTCGGAGAAGCCCCCCGCACTGAAGCTTTCTTT

J: TRBJ1-1
V: TRBV6-5
length: 13
size: .
D: .
CDR3: CASSYSRNTEAFF
DNA: TGTGCCAGCAGTTACTCGAGAAACACTGAAGCTTTCTTT

J: TRBJ1-3
V: TRBV19
length: 15
size: .
D: .
CDR3: CASSWNRVPGNTIYF
DNA: TGTGCCAGTAGTTGGAACAGGGTCCCTGGAAACACCATATATTTT

J: TRBJ1-2
V: TRBV5-4
length: 15
size: .
D: .
CDR3: CASSFGQALGYGYTF
DNA: TGTGCCAGCAGCTTTGGCCAGGCCCTAGGGTATGGCTACACCTTC

J: TRBJ1-2
V: TRBV6-6
length: 14
size: .
D: TRBD1
CDR3: CASSYSGQGVGYTF
DNA: TGTGCCAGCAGTTACTCGGGACAGGGAGTTGGCTACACCTTC

J: TRBJ2-1
V: TRBV7-2
length: 15
size: .
D: TRBD1
CDR3: CASSLAQGAYNEQFF
DNA: TGTGCCAGCAGCTTAGCGCAGGGGGCTTACAATGAGCAGTTCTTC

J: TRBJ1-1
V: TRBV11-3
length: 13
size: .
D: .
CDR3: CASSPGGGPPAFF
DNA: TGTGCCAGCAGCCCCGGGGGGGGGCCGCCGGCTTTCTTT

J: TRBJ2-3
V: TRBV6-5
length: 14
size: .
D: .
CDR3: CASSYMTDPDTQYF
DNA: TGTGCCAGCAGTTATATGACTGACCCAGATACGCAGTATTTT

J: TRBJ1-2
V: TRBV19
length: 13
size: .
D: .
CDR3: CASSSASGRGYTF
DNA: TGTGCCAGTAGTAGTGCGTCCGGTCGTGGCTACACCTTC

J: TRBJ1-2
V: TRBV6-6
length: 15
size: .
D: .
CDR3: CASQFVPGTTHGYTF
DNA: TGTGCCAGCCAATTTGTCCCGGGTACCACTCATGGCTACACCTTC

J: TRBJ2-5
V: TRBV18
length: 16
size: .
D: TRBD2
CDR3: CASSPRAGGTQETQYF
DNA: TGTGCCAGCTCACCACGAGCGGGGGGAACCCAAGAGACCCAGTACTTC

J: TRBJ1-1
V: TRBV18
length: 16
size: .
D: .
CDR3: CASSPARGAGSTEAFF
DNA: TGTGCCAGCTCACCCGCCCGGGGCGCCGGTTCCACTGAAGCTTTCTTT

J: TRBJ2-1
V: TRBV29-1
length: 12
size: once
D: .
CDR3: CGLSRTYNEQFF
DNA: TGCGGTCTGTCTCGTACCTACAATGAGCAGTTCTTC

J: TRBJ1-1
V: TRBV6-5
length: 15
size: .
D: TRBD1
CDR3: CASSYFGQGATEAFF
DNA: TGTGCCAGCAGTTACTTCGGACAGGGGGCCACTGAAGCTTTCTTT

J: TRBJ2-7
V: TRBV28
length: 12
size: .
D: .
CDR3: CASSLQADEQYF
DNA: TGTGCCAGCAGTTTACAGGCAGACGAGCAGTACTTC

J: TRBJ1-4
V: TRBV5-4
length: 16
size: .
D: .
CDR3: CASSLNGGSGNEKLFF
DNA: TGTGCCAGCAGCTTGAATGGCGGGAGTGGGAATGAAAAACTGTTTTTT